Listed below are T cell receptor beta chains from one sample, sequenced in a study of CD8+CD57+ T cells in acquired aplastic anemia. From the reads, TCRdb called clonotypes with MiXCR, one entry per CDR3 protein. The sample lists 260,000 or so distinct CDR3 sequences, approximately 45% occurring once. The sequenced sample consisted of sorted CD4+, CD8+, or CD8+CD57+ T cells (not recorded which) from PBMCs. These receptors were taken from a human donor with aplastic anemia. Both conserved end residues are part of each CDR3. D genes are given only for firm matches. Some rows mark clone size as missing; the rest say once, few, many or name a class of expanded clone.

>NA|many|13|TRBV5-6|TRBJ2-1
CASSLRGFNEQFF
TGTGCCAGCAGCTTGAGGGGGTTCAATGAGCAGTTCTTC
>NA|few|15|TRBV28|TRBJ1-2
CASSTSGARIYGYTF
TGTGCCAGCAGTACATCAGGGGCGAGAATATATGGCTACACCTTC
>TRBD2|many|16|TRBV7-7|TRBJ2-7
CASSPGTSGSFDEQYF
TGTGCTAGCAGCCCGGGGACTAGCGGTAGTTTTGACGAGCAGTACTTC
>NA|many|17|TRBV13|TRBJ1-6
CASSLAGQSSYNSPLHF
TGTGCCAGCAGCTTAGCCGGACAGAGCTCCTATAATTCACCCCTCCACTTT
>TRBD2|many|14|TRBV7-6|TRBJ2-7
CASSPGGGMHEQYF
TGTGCCAGCAGCCCGGGGGGAGGAATGCACGAGCAGTACTTC
>TRBD2|NA|15|TRBV27|TRBJ2-7
CASSRTSGTLWEQYF
TGTGCCAGCAGTAGGACTAGCGGGACTCTCTGGGAGCAGTACTTC
>NA|many|16|TRBV28|TRBJ1-5
CASSLQPPGSGQPQHF
TGTGCCAGCAGTTTACAACCTCCAGGCTCGGGTCAGCCCCAGCATTTT
>NA|once|14|TRBV2|TRBJ1-1
CASSLGRVNTEAFF
TGTGCCAGCAGTCTGGGCAGGGTAAACACTGAAGCTTTCTTT
>NA|many|10|TRBV5-1|TRBJ1-1
CASFGVGAFF
TGCGCCAGTTTTGGGGTCGGGGCTTTCTTT
>NA|few|20|TRBV6-5|TRBJ1-6
CASSSQSDRPLGDRGSPLHF
TGTGCCAGCAGTTCACAATCGGACAGACCTTTGGGGGATAGAGGTTCACCCCTCCACTTT
>NA|NA|14|TRBV30|TRBJ1-2
CAWSVPWTEDGYTF
TGTGCCTGGAGTGTACCCTGGACGGAGGATGGCTACACCTTC
>NA|many|14|TRBV5-1|TRBJ2-7
CASSLYTGAYEQYF
TGCGCCAGCAGCTTGTATACGGGAGCCTACGAGCAGTACTTC
>TRBD2|NA|14|TRBV24-1|TRBJ2-3
CATSSSSGADTQYF
TGTGCCACCAGTAGCTCTAGCGGGGCAGATACGCAGTATTTT
>NA|once|15|TRBV20-1|TRBJ1-3
CSARDQGAGGDTIYF
TGCAGTGCTAGAGATCAAGGAGCAGGAGGAGACACCATATATTTT
>NA|NA|12|TRBV7-9|TRBJ2-1
CASSPLAGEQFF
TGTGCCAGCAGCCCTTTGGCAGGTGAGCAGTTCTTC
>NA|many|15|TRBV4-3|TRBJ1-5
CASSQDRQDNQPQHF
TGCGCCAGCAGCCAAGATCGCCAGGACAATCAGCCCCAGCATTTT
>TRBD1|NA|17|TRBV7-9|TRBJ1-4
CASSSNGGGSRVEKLFF
TGTGCCAGCAGCAGTAACGGAGGGGGCTCTAGGGTAGAAAAACTGTTTTTT
>TRBD2|NA|18|TRBV2|TRBJ2-5
CASSALQPPLADEETQYF
TGTGCCAGCAGTGCGCTGCAACCCCCGCTAGCGGATGAAGAGACCCAGTACTTC
>NA|NA|12|TRBV7-9|TRBJ2-7
CAWSTDNYEQYF
TGTGCCTGGAGTACCGACAACTACGAGCAGTACTTC
>TRBD1|NA|14|TRBV20-1|TRBJ1-1
CRARVQGPRTEAFF
TGCCGTGCTAGAGTACAGGGGCCGAGGACTGAAGCTTTCTTT
>NA|NA|12|TRBV9|TRBJ2-3
CASSTQSDTQYF
TGTGCCAGCAGCACCCAGTCAGATACGCAGTATTTT
>NA|many|16|TRBV20-1|TRBJ2-7
CSARQGSTGRSYEQYF
TGCAGTGCTAGACAAGGCTCCACAGGAAGATCCTACGAGCAGTACTTC
>NA|NA|15|TRBV4-1|TRBJ1-1
CASSQFNSGNTEAFF
TGCGCCAGCAGCCAATTCAACTCAGGGAACACTGAAGCTTTCTTT
>NA|many|15|TRBV9|TRBJ2-1
CASSVGGHSYNEQFF
TGTGCCAGCAGCGTAGGCGGGCACAGCTACAATGAGCAGTTCTTC
>NA|many|14|TRBV4-3|TRBJ2-7
CASSQGIQGYEQYF
TGCGCCAGCAGCCAAGGGATACAGGGATACGAGCAGTACTTC
>NA|NA|15|TRBV25-1|TRBJ2-3
CASSELEGDTDTQYF
TGTGCCAGCAGTGAACTGGAGGGGGACACAGATACGCAGTATTTT
>TRBD2|many|16|TRBV7-9|TRBJ2-1
CASSSIPGGLANEQFF
TGTGCCAGCAGCAGTATCCCCGGGGGACTAGCGAATGAGCAGTTCTTC
>NA|many|15|TRBV20-1|TRBJ1-5
CSASDTLFGAQPQHF
TGCAGTGCTAGTGACACCCTTTTTGGGGCTCAGCCCCAGCATTTT
>NA|NA|12|TRBV19|TRBJ2-1
CASSVDVGEQFF
TGTGCCAGCAGCGTAGATGTAGGTGAGCAGTTCTTC
>NA|many|13|TRBV5-8|TRBJ2-7
CASSLNLNYEQYF
TGTGCCAGCAGCTTGAACCTAAACTACGAGCAGTACTTC
>NA|NA|13|TRBV25-1|TRBJ1-2
CASSSPNDYGYTF
TGTGCCAGCAGTTCCCCGAATGACTATGGCTACACCTTC
>NA|many|15|TRBV20-1|TRBJ2-1
CSASISRDFYNEQFF
TGCAGTGCTAGTATCTCCCGGGACTTCTACAATGAGCAGTTCTTC
>TRBD2|few|15|TRBV6-5|TRBJ2-1
CASSSFSGGLDEQFF
TGTGCCAGCAGTTCTTTTAGCGGGGGGCTCGATGAGCAGTTCTTC
>NA|NA|14|TRBV2|TRBJ2-5
CASTRGQPSETQYF
TGTGCCAGCACCAGAGGACAGCCTAGTGAGACCCAGTACTTC
>NA|many|13|TRBV5-8|TRBJ1-5
CASSLVGNQPQHF
TGTGCCAGCAGCTTGGTCGGGAATCAGCCCCAGCATTTT
>TRBD2|many|16|TRBV4-3|TRBJ2-7
CASSQGASGGGYEQYF
TGCGCCAGCAGCCAAGGAGCTAGCGGGGGTGGCTACGAGCAGTACTTC
>TRBD2|many|14|TRBV20-1|TRBJ2-7
CSARSGLAWDEQYF
TGCAGTGCTAGAAGTGGACTAGCGTGGGACGAGCAGTACTTC
>NA|NA|14|TRBV10-3|TRBJ2-3
CAISHASVTDTQYF
TGTGCCATCAGTCACGCCAGCGTCACAGATACGCAGTATTTT
>TRBD2|many|14|TRBV4-1|TRBJ2-5
CASSQRLAEETQYF
TGCGCCAGCAGCCAACGACTAGCGGAAGAGACCCAGTACTTC
>TRBD1|NA|15|TRBV7-2|TRBJ1-6
CASSQDRDSASPLHF
TGTGCCAGCAGCCAAGACCGGGACAGTGCTTCACCCCTCCACTTT
>NA|NA|13|TRBV9|TRBJ1-2
CASSHDRGDGYTF
TGTGCCAGCAGCCACGATAGGGGGGATGGCTACACCTTC
>NA|NA|13|TRBV2|TRBJ1-6
CANTHSYNSPLHF
TGTGCCAACACCCACTCCTATAATTCACCCCTCCACTTT